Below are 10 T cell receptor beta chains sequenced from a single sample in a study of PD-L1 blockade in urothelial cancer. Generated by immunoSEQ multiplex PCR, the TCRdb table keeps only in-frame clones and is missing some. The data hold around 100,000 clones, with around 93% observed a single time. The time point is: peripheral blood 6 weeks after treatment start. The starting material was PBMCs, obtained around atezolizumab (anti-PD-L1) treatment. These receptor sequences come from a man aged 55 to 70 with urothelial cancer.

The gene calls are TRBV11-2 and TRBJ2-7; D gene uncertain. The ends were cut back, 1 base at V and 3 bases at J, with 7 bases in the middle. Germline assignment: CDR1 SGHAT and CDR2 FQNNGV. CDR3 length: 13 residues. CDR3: CASSLVRVYEQYF. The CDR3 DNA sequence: TGTGCCAGCAGCTTAGTCCGGGTCTACGAGCAGTACTTC.

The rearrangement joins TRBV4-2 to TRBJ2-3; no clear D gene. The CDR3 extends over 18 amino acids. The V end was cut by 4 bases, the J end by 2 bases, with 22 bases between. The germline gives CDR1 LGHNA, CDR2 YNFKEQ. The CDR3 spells CASSLDGFEAIYTDTQYF. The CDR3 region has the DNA TGTGCCAGCAGCCTAGACGGATTTGAGGCTATCTACACAGATACGCAGTATTTT.

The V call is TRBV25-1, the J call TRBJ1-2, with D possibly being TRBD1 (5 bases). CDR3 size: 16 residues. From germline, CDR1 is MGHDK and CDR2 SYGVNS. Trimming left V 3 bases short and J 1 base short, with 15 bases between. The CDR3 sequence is CASSDHPHDSNYGYTF. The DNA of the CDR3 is TGTGCCAGCAGTGATCACCCGCACGACAGTAACTATGGCTACACCTTC.

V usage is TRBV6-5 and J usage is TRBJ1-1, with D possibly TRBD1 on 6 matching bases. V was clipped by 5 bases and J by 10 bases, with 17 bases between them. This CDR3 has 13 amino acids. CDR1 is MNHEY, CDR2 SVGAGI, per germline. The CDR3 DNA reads TGTGCCAGCAGTGCGGACAGTTACGTCCGAGCTTTCTTT. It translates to CASSADSYVRAFF.

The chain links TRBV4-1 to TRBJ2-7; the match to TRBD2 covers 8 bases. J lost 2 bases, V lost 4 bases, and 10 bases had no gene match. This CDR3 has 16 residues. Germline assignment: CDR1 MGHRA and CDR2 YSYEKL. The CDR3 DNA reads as TGCGCCAGCAGCCTTCAATCACTAGCGGCTCCCTACGAGCAGTACTTC. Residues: CASSLQSLAAPYEQYF.

The CDR3 region has the DNA TGCGCCAGCAGCCCTGGACAGGGACCTGGAAACACCATATATTTT. This codes for CASSPGQGPGNTIYF. The V call is TRBV5-1, the J call TRBJ1-3, with 8 bases matching TRBD1. Germline trimming cut 4 bases from V and 2 bases from J; bases unmatched to any gene: 5. The germline V gene encodes CDR1 SGHRS and CDR2 YFSETQ. The CDR3 has 15 residues. Full variable domain (outside the CDR3, taken from reference TRBV5-1 and TRBJ1-3): KAGVTQTPRYLIKTRGQQVTLSCSPISGHRSVSWYQQTPGQGLQFLFEYFSETQRNKGNFPGRFSGRQFSNSRSEMNVSTLELGDSALYLCASSPGQGPGNTIYFGEGSWLTVV.

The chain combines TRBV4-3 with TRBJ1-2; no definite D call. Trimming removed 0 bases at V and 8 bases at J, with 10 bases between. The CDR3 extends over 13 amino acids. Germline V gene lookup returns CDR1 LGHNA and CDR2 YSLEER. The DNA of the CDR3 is TGCGCCAGCAGCCAAGAATTAGTGCGAGGCTACACCTTC. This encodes CASSQELVRGYTF.

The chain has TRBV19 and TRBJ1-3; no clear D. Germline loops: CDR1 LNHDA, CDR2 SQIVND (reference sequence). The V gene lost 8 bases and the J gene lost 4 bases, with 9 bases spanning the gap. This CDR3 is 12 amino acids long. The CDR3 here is CASWSTGNTIYF. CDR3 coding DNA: TGTGCCAGTTGGTCGACAGGAAACACCATATATTTT.

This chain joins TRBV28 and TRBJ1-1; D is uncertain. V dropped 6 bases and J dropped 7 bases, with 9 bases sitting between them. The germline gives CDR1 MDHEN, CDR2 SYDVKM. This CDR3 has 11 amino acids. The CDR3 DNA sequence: TGTGCCAGCAGCTGGGAGGGTGAAGCTTTCTTT. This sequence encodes CASSWEGEAFF.

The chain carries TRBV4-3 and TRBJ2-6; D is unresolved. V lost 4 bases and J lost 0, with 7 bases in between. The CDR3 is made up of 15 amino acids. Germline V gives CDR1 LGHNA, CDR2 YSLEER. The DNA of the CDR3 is TGCGCCAGCAGCCCGGTAGTCTCTGGGGCCAACGTCCTGACTTTC. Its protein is CASSPVVSGANVLTF.